These 26 T cell receptor beta chains originate from one sample sequenced in a study of blood T cell repertoires in COVID-19. TCRdb keeps only in-frame clones here, not all; method: immunoSEQ multiplex PCR. Counted here are fewer than 250,000 clones, around 86% occurring once; the ten biggest clones make up roughly 3%. Sequences were obtained from peripheral blood. These receptors came from a man in his 60s with acute or convalescent COVID-19.

The V call is TRBV5-1, the J call TRBJ2-3; 9 bases are shared with TRBD2. This CDR3 is 18 amino acids long. Germline loops: CDR1 SGHRS, CDR2 YFSETQ. Trimming at V came to 0 bases and at J to 4 bases, leaving 12 bases not matched to a gene. The DNA of the CDR3 is TGCGCCAGCAGCTTGGGGTTGGCGGCGGGGGGGCCAGCAGATACGCAGTATTTT. It codes for CASSLGLAAGGPADTQYF.

J is TRBJ2-2 and V is TRBV5-8; a possible D gene is TRBD2 (5 bases). Germline V gene data show CDR1 as SGHTS and CDR2 as YDEGEE. The CDR3 is made up of 15 amino acids. V lost 3 bases and J lost 0, with 9 bases in between. For the CDR3, the DNA is TGTGCCAGCAGCTCGGACGGGACGAACACCGGGGAGCTGTTTTTT. It encodes CASSSDGTNTGELFF.

This clone was picked up a small number of times. The V and J genes are TRBV18 and TRBJ1-1; TRBD1 aligns across 9 bases. The germline V gene has CDR1 KGHSH and CDR2 LQKENI. CDR3 length: 15 amino acids. Trimming cost V 3 bases and J 4 bases; bases outside gene matches: 6. The CDR3 region has the DNA TGTGCCAGCTCACCCCCGACAGGGGGAACCACTGAAGCTTTCTTT. Translation gives CASSPPTGGTTEAFF.

The V and J genes are TRBV5-1 and TRBJ1-1, with 9 bases matching TRBD1. The germline V gene has CDR1 SGHRS and CDR2 YFSETQ. The CDR3 sequence is 14 residues long. Losses at the gene ends were 4 bases for V and 8 bases for J; bases not matched to a gene: 9. For the CDR3, the DNA is TGCGCCAGCAGCGCATGGGACAGGGCATCCGAAGCTTTCTTT. It encodes CASSAWDRASEAFF. Based on the CDR3 plus reference TRBV5-1 and TRBJ1-1, the full variable domain is KAGVTQTPRYLIKTRGQQVTLSCSPISGHRSVSWYQQTPGQGLQFLFEYFSETQRNKGNFPGRFSGRQFSNSRSEMNVSTLELGDSALYLCASSAWDRASEAFFGQGTRLTVV.

V usage is TRBV5-8 and J usage is TRBJ2-7; TRBD1 aligns across 9 bases. Germline CDR1 SGHTS, CDR2 YDEGEE. The V segment lost 4 bases and the J segment 5 bases; nucleotides outside the gene matches: 7. The CDR3 totals 14 residues. The CDR3 sequence: CASSPWTGEDEQYF. CDR3 sequence (DNA): TGTGCCAGCAGCCCTTGGACAGGGGAGGACGAGCAGTACTTC. The complete variable domain, with remaining parts taken from reference TRBV5-8 and TRBJ2-7, reads EAGVTQSPTHLIKTRGQQATLRCSPISGHTSVYWYQQALGLGLQFLLWYDEGEERNRGNFPPRFSGRQFPNYSSELNVNALELEDSALYLCASSPWTGEDEQYFGPGTRLTVT.

J is TRBJ2-7 and V is TRBV7-9, with TRBD1 as a possible D gene (6 bases). The germline CDR1 and CDR2 sequences are SEHNR and FQNEAQ (reference sequence). The CDR3 loop spans 16 amino acids. V lost 7 bases and J lost 1, with 20 bases in between. This CDR3 reads CASNPFSGTLSYEQYF. The CDR3 DNA sequence: TGTGCCAGCAATCCCTTTTCCGGGACACTTTCCTACGAGCAGTACTTC.

V gene TRBV7-8 combines with J gene TRBJ1-6; D gene unclear. Deletions cut 3 bases from V and 4 bases from J, with 10 bases between. The germline V gene has CDR1 SGHVS and CDR2 FQNEAQ. CDR3 length equals 15 residues. CDR3 bases: TGTGCCAGCAGCTTCAGGACGGGATATAATTCACCCCTCCACTTT. Amino acids: CASSFRTGYNSPLHF.

The genes are TRBV5-6 and TRBJ1-5; D perhaps matches TRBD1 (6 bases). Trimming removed 3 bases at V and 2 bases at J, with 9 bases between. The CDR3 consists of 14 residues. Looked up from germline, CDR1 is SGHDT and CDR2 is YYEEEE. This CDR3 reads CASSSQGRNQPQHF. The CDR3, as DNA: TGTGCCAGCAGCTCACAGGGTCGCAATCAGCCCCAGCATTTT.

V and J are TRBV18 and TRBJ2-1; 12 bases line up with TRBD2. Germline loops: CDR1 KGHSH, CDR2 LQKENI. V dropped 6 bases and J dropped 6; count of bases not matched to a gene: 12. The CDR3 is made up of 17 amino acids. CDR3 DNA sequence: TGTGCCAGCTCTCACGCCCTAGCGGGGGGGCCTCGCAATGAGCAGTTCTTC. This encodes CASSHALAGGPRNEQFF.

The J gene is TRBJ1-2, the V gene TRBV19; D possibly corresponds to TRBD1 (6 bases). The V and J ends lost 5 bases and 0 bases respectively, with 19 bases between them. The CDR3 is made up of 17 amino acids. Germline V gene sequence: CDR1 LNHDA, CDR2 SQIVND (reference sequence). CDR3 sequence reads: CASSFGQGRPPNYGYTF. CDR3 DNA sequence: TGTGCCAGTAGTTTTGGGCAGGGGCGCCCGCCTAACTATGGCTACACCTTC. Supplemented by reference TRBV19 and TRBJ1-2, the full variable domain reads DGGITQSPKYLFRKEGQNVTLSCEQNLNHDAMYWYRQDPGQGLRLIYYSQIVNDFQKGDIAEGYSVSREKKESFPLTVTSAQKNPTAFYLCASSFGQGRPPNYGYTFGSGTRLTVV.

The V call is TRBV20-1, the J call TRBJ1-5, with 10 bases identical to TRBD1. Germline V gene sequence: CDR1 DFQATT, CDR2 SNEGSKA (reference sequence). Trimming at V came to 3 bases and at J to 4 bases, leaving 3 bases not matched to a gene. The CDR3 runs to 14 residues. The CDR3 DNA reads as TGCAGTGCTAGTACGGGACAGGGGAATCAGCCCCAGCATTTT. This codes for CSASTGQGNQPQHF.

The V gene is TRBV28, the J gene TRBJ1-3, with 9 bases matching TRBD1. The germline V gene has CDR1 MDHEN and CDR2 SYDVKM. V shed 4 bases and J 5 bases; nucleotides not matched to a gene: 6. The CDR3 spans 15 residues. CDR3 DNA: TGTGCCAGCAGTTCCAGGACAGGGGATAGAAACACCATATATTTT. This codes for CASSSRTGDRNTIYF.

The chain uses TRBV6-2 or TRBV6-3 and TRBJ2-5, with 9 bases identical to TRBD1. Losses at the gene ends were 4 bases for V and 2 bases for J; bases not matched to a gene: 5. CDR1 is MNHEY and CDR2 is SVGEGT in the germline V gene. The CDR3 totals 15 residues. CDR3 sequence reads: CASSWRGQGQETQYF. DNA for the CDR3: TGTGCCAGCAGTTGGAGGGGACAGGGACAAGAGACCCAGTACTTC.

This clone was counted a few times. The chain has TRBV2 and TRBJ1-1; D not certain. Germline-derived CDR1 and CDR2 are SNHLY and FYNNEI. This CDR3 comprises 14 residues. Trimming removed 4 bases at V and 0 bases at J, with 9 bases between. The chain's CDR3 is CASSARLMNTEAFF. CDR3 nucleotides: TGTGCCAGCAGTGCTAGGCTGATGAACACTGAAGCTTTCTTT. The full variable domain, in which reference TRBV2 and TRBJ1-1 provide the parts outside the CDR3, is EPEVTQTPSHQVTQMGQEVILRCVPISNHLYFYWYRQILGQKVEFLVSFYNNEISEKSEIFDDQFSVERPDGSNFTLKIRSTKLEDSAMYFCASSARLMNTEAFFGQGTRLTVV.

The sample holds one count of this clone. The rearrangement uses TRBV5-1 and TRBJ2-1; maybe TRBD1 (6 bases). V lost 0 bases to trimming and J lost 2 bases, with 21 bases between them. From germline, CDR1 is SGHRS and CDR2 YFSETQ. The CDR3 is 19 residues long. This CDR3 reads CASSLGTAPITKPYNEQFF. CDR3 DNA: TGCGCCAGCAGCTTGGGGACAGCCCCAATTACTAAACCCTACAATGAGCAGTTCTTC.

The rearrangement uses TRBV28 and TRBJ2-2, with 9 bases identical to TRBD2. The germline gives CDR1 MDHEN, CDR2 SYDVKM. V lost 6 bases and J lost 0; bases outside the gene matches: 5. The CDR3 extends over 16 amino acids. The CDR3 loop is CASRASGAANTGELFF. The CDR3 DNA reads TGTGCCAGCAGAGCTAGCGGGGCAGCGAACACCGGGGAGCTGTTTTTT.

This clone was seen just once. The rearrangement uses TRBV9 and TRBJ2-3; 14 nucleotides agree with TRBD2. V trimming: 4 bases; J trimming: 8 bases; junction bases outside the gene matches: 9. The length of the CDR3 is 16 residues. The germline gives CDR1 SGDLS, CDR2 YYNGEE. This CDR3 reads CASSLGLAGGGGTQYF. CDR3 nucleotides: TGTGCCAGCAGCTTAGGACTAGCGGGGGGCGGAGGTACGCAGTATTTT.

CDR3 sequence (DNA): TGCGCCAGCAGCCCGGGACTAGTGAACACCGGGGAGCTGTTTTTT. Translating it yields CASSPGLVNTGELFF. V usage is TRBV5-1 and J usage is TRBJ2-2; 8 bases fit TRBD2. The CDR3 sequence is 15 residues long. Germline CDR1 reads SGHRS; CDR2 reads YFSETQ. The V gene end was trimmed by 4 bases and the J gene end by 1 base; junction bases not matched to a gene: 3.

Only a few counts were recorded for this clone. This sequence joins TRBV5-1 and TRBJ1-6, with 10 positions matching TRBD1. The germline V gene encodes CDR1 SGHRS and CDR2 YFSETQ. The V and J ends lost 5 bases and 7 bases, in that order; junction bases with no gene match: 6. The CDR3 extends over 15 amino acids. The CDR3 region has the DNA TGCGCCAGCAGTCCTACGACAGGGGGCAATTCACCCCTCCACTTT. This translates into CASSPTTGGNSPLHF.

The J gene is TRBJ1-2, the V gene TRBV4-2, with a weak D call TRBD1 (6 bases). CDR1 and CDR2 (germline): LGHNA, YNFKEQ. Trimming pared 1 base from V and 1 base from J, leaving 16 bases between. This CDR3 has 17 amino acids. CDR3 region: CASSQATGPAVNYGYTF. In DNA form, the CDR3 reads TGTGCCAGCAGCCAAGCCACAGGGCCCGCCGTTAACTATGGCTACACCTTC.

The V and J genes are TRBV11-2 and TRBJ2-3; 11 bases agree with TRBD2. V shed 3 bases, J shed 2 bases, and the junction held 13 bases outside the gene matches. Germline V gene sequence: CDR1 SGHAT, CDR2 FQNNGV. The CDR3 is 19 residues long. This CDR3 is CASSFTYSGGAFVTDTQYF. CDR3 DNA: TGTGCCAGCAGCTTTACCTATAGCGGGGGGGCTTTCGTCACAGATACGCAGTATTTT.

This clone has only one observation. The gene calls are TRBV7-2 and TRBJ1-6, with D perhaps TRBD1 (5 bases). Germline CDR1 and CDR2: SGHTA and FQGNSA. This CDR3 has 18 residues. Trimming removed 1 base from V and 0 bases from J, with 13 bases in between. CDR3 sequence reads: CASSLEWIGGSYNSPLHF. The CDR3 nucleotides read TGTGCCAGCAGCTTAGAGTGGATCGGGGGCTCCTATAATTCACCCCTCCACTTT.

The chain has TRBV18 and TRBJ1-3; TRBD1 matches 9 bases. The CDR3 is made up of 17 amino acids. V lost 0 bases and J lost 4; bases outside the gene matches: 7. CDR1 KGHSH and CDR2 LQKENI come from the germline V gene. The CDR3 loop reads CASSPPGQGITGNTIYF. The DNA for the CDR3 is TGTGCCAGCTCACCACCCGGACAGGGGATAACAGGAAACACCATATATTTT.

The chain uses TRBV12-3 or TRBV12-4 and TRBJ1-2, with 9 bases lining up with TRBD1. CDR3 length equals 12 residues. The junction had 6 bases not matched to a gene; V was cut back by 8 bases and J by 8 bases. CDR3 bases: TGTGCCAGCGGCACAGGGGGCAAAGGCTACACCTTC. This gives the protein CASGTGGKGYTF.

The table lists this clone with many counts. The chain employs TRBV19 and TRBJ1-6, with 7 bases that match TRBD1. Losses at the gene ends were 10 bases for V and 7 bases for J; bases not matched to a gene: 13. The germline gives CDR1 LNHDA, CDR2 SQIVND (reference sequence). CDR3 length equals 15 residues. The CDR3 region has the DNA TGTGCCACCCATTCCAGGAGGACAGGAAATTCACCCCTCCACTTT. It encodes CATHSRRTGNSPLHF.

The chain employs TRBV3-1 (or the pseudogene TRBV3-2) and TRBJ1-2; D is possibly TRBD1 (5 bases). Germline V gives CDR1 LGHDT, CDR2 YNNKEL (reference sequence). The length of the CDR3 is 17 residues. Trimming stripped 4 bases from V and 8 bases from J, with 26 bases between. The CDR3 is CASSRTFSGLNFGGYTF. As DNA, the CDR3 is TGTGCCAGCAGCCGTACCTTCTCGGGACTCAATTTTGGAGGCTACACCTTC.